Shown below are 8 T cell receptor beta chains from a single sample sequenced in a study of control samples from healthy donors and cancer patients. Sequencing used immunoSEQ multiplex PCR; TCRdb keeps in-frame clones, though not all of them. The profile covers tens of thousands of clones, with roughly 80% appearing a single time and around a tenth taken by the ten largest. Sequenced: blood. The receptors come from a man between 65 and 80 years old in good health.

The CDR3 spells CASSLTGLYEQYF. The CDR3 DNA sequence: TGTGCCAGCAGCTTAACAGGGCTCTACGAGCAGTACTTC. The chain uses TRBV7-2 and TRBJ2-7, with a tentative D call TRBD1 (6 bases). V was trimmed by 2 bases and J by 3 bases, leaving 8 bases between them. Germline V gene sequence: CDR1 SGHTA, CDR2 FQGNSA. This CDR3 is built from 13 residues.

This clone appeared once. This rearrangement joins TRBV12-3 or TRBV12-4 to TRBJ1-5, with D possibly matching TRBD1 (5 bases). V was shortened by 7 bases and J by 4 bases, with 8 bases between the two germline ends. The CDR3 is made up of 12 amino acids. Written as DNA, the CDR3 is TGTGCCAGCAATGAGGGGAATCAGCCCCAGCATTTT. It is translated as CASNEGNQPQHF.

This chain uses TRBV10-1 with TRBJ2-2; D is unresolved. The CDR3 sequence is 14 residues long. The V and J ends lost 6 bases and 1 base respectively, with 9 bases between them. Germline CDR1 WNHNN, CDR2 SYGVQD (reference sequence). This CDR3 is CASRKDLNTGELFF. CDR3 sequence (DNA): TGCGCCAGCAGAAAAGATCTGAACACCGGGGAGCTGTTTTTT.

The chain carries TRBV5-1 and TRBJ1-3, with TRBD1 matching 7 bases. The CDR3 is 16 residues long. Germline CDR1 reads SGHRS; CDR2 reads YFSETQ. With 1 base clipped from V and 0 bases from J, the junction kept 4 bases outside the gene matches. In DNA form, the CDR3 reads TGCGCCAGCAGCTTGCCCACAGGGGCCTCTGGAAACACCATATATTTT. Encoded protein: CASSLPTGASGNTIYF.

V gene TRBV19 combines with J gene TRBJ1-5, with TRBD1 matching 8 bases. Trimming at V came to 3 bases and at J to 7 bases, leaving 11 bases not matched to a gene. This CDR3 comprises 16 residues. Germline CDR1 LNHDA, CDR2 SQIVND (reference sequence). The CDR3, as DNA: TGTGCCAGTAGTATCTCTCAGGGGGCTGGCTGGCAGCCCCAGCATTTT. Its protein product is CASSISQGAGWQPQHF.

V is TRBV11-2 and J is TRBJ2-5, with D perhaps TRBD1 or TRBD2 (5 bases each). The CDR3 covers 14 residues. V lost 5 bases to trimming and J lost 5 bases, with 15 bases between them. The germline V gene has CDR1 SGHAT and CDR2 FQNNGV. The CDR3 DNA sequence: TGTGCCAGCAGCGACCCCCGGGGCGGCGAGACCCAGTACTTC. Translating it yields CASSDPRGGETQYF.

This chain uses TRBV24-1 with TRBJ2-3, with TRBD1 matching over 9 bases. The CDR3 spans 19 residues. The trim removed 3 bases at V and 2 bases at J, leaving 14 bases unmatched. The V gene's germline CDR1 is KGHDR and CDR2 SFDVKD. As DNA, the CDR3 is TGTGCCACCAGTGATCCGACCCCGGGACAGGGTTTCTCCACAGATACGCAGTATTTT. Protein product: CATSDPTPGQGFSTDTQYF.

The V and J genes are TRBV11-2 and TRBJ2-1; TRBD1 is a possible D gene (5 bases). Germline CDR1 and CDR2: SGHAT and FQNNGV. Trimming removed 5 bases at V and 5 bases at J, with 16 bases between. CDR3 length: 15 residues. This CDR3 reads CASSKGFVKNNEQFF. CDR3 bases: TGTGCCAGCAGCAAGGGGTTTGTCAAGAACAATGAGCAGTTCTTC.